The present T cell receptor beta chain was sequenced within a study of technical replicates of blood from a few donors. V lost 2 bases, J lost 6 bases, and 4 bases stayed unmatched. The germline CDR1 and CDR2 sequences are SGHRS and YFSETQ. This CDR3 is built from 15 residues. TCRdb keeps only in-frame clones here, not all; method: immunoSEQ multiplex PCR. The sample includes 62,000 or so clones, more than 85% of them seen just once. This rearrangement joins TRBV5-1 to TRBJ2-1; TRBD2 matches at 11 bases. Specimen: PBMCs. This TCR came from a human donor in good health. Some clones in this sample may be carry-over from other donors' samples. The DNA of the CDR3 is TGCGCCAGCAGCTTACTAGCGGGAGAGGGCAATGAGCAGTTCTTC. Translated, it gives CASSLLAGEGNEQFF.